The 29 T cell receptor beta chains below come from one sample, sequenced in a study of cytomegalovirus exposure and HLA in healthy donors. Primers: 60 Vbeta forward and 13 Jbeta reverse. Produced via immunoSEQ multiplex PCR; TCRdb's table is partial and in-frame only. The data contain 30,000 to 40,000 clones, around two fifths of them seen just once; the ten biggest clones take up just under 2%. The sequenced sample consisted of PBMCs. These TCRs come from a woman between 50 and 59 years old in good health and CMV-seronegative.

V is TRBV6-5 and J is TRBJ1-1; D gene ambiguous. The CDR3 sequence is 13 residues long. V lost 0 bases and J 5 bases, leaving 7 bases between the germline ends. Germline V gene sequence: CDR1 MNHEY, CDR2 SVGAGI. CDR3 amino acids: CASSYSRGTEAFF. DNA of the CDR3: TGTGCCAGCAGTTACTCAAGAGGAACTGAAGCTTTCTTT.

This clone appeared a few times. The rearrangement uses TRBV18 and TRBJ1-4, with TRBD1 as a possible D gene (6 bases). From germline, CDR1 is KGHSH and CDR2 LQKENI. Trimming pared 3 bases from V and 0 bases from J, leaving 11 bases between. The CDR3 consists of 16 residues. The CDR3 DNA is TGTGCCAGCTCACCCCGACAGGCTGCAACTAATGAAAAACTGTTTTTT. Translated: CASSPRQAATNEKLFF.

The V gene is TRBV5-6, the J gene TRBJ2-3; 11 bases line up with TRBD2. Germline loops: CDR1 SGHDT, CDR2 YYEEEE. Trimming removed 0 bases from V and 1 base from J; junction bases left unmatched: 1. The CDR3 totals 16 residues. CDR3 region: CASSLGSGRGTDTQYF. The CDR3 DNA reads TGTGCCAGCAGCTTGGGTAGCGGGAGGGGCACAGATACGCAGTATTTT. Complete variable domain (other parts from reference TRBV5-6 and TRBJ2-3): DAGVTQSPTHLIKTRGQQVTLRCSPKSGHDTVSWYQQALGQGPQFIFQYYEEEERQRGNFPDRFSGHQFPNYSSELNVNALLLGDSALYLCASSLGSGRGTDTQYFGPGTRLTVL.

The chain employs TRBV6-5 and TRBJ2-2; possible D gene TRBD2, 6 bases. CDR1 MNHEY and CDR2 SVGAGI come from the germline V gene. V gave up 3 bases and J gave up 6 bases, with 11 bases separating them. The CDR3 loop spans 14 amino acids. The CDR3 reads CASSYTGEAGELFF. In DNA, the CDR3 is TGTGCCAGCAGTTATACGGGGGAGGCCGGGGAGCTGTTTTTT.

V usage is TRBV27 and J usage is TRBJ2-1; no definite D call. The CDR3 runs 15 residues. Between the trimmed V and J ends, which lost 5 bases and 0 bases, there was a span of 11 bases. The germline V gene has CDR1 MNHEY and CDR2 SMNVEV (reference sequence). CDR3 in amino acids: CASSNLGASYNEQFF. The DNA of the CDR3 is TGTGCCAGCAGTAACCTGGGCGCCTCCTACAATGAGCAGTTCTTC.

V usage is TRBV19 and J usage is TRBJ1-2; no firm D call. This CDR3 region has 14 residues. CDR1 LNHDA and CDR2 SQIVND come from the germline V gene (reference sequence). V was trimmed by 7 bases and J by 3 bases, leaving 15 bases between them. The CDR3 sequence is CASTWTGLDYGYTF. The CDR3 region has the DNA TGTGCCAGTACCTGGACGGGGTTGGACTATGGCTACACCTTC.

The V and J genes are TRBV5-1 and TRBJ2-7, with D maybe TRBD2 (5 bases). The CDR3 is made up of 14 amino acids. V was shortened by 0 bases and J by 6 bases, with 13 bases between the two germline ends. CDR1 and CDR2 (germline): SGHRS, YFSETQ. This chain's CDR3 is CASSLGPGSAEQYF. CDR3 nucleotide sequence: TGCGCCAGCAGCTTGGGACCGGGGTCGGCCGAGCAGTACTTC. Full variable domain (missing parts from reference TRBV5-1 and TRBJ2-7): KAGVTQTPRYLIKTRGQQVTLSCSPISGHRSVSWYQQTPGQGLQFLFEYFSETQRNKGNFPGRFSGRQFSNSRSEMNVSTLELGDSALYLCASSLGPGSAEQYFGPGTRLTVT.

This chain joins TRBV18 and TRBJ1-5; 7 positions match TRBD1. The germline gives CDR1 KGHSH, CDR2 LQKENI. This CDR3 has 13 residues. With 6 bases clipped from V and 4 bases from J, the junction kept 3 bases outside the gene matches. CDR3 bases: TGTGCCAGCTCCACGGACAGGAATCAGCCCCAGCATTTT. It translates to CASSTDRNQPQHF.

This clone was counted only a few times. This rearrangement joins TRBV27 to TRBJ1-2, with TRBD1 as a possible D gene (6 bases). V was cut by 5 bases and J by 4 bases, with 11 bases left in between. This CDR3 comprises 13 residues. The germline gives CDR1 MNHEY, CDR2 SMNVEV (reference sequence). The DNA for the CDR3 is TGTGCCAGCAGTCAACTACAGGGCTATGGCTACACCTTC. Amino acids: CASSQLQGYGYTF.

This chain connects TRBV7-9 to TRBJ1-2; D uncertain. V lost 1 base and J lost 5, with 20 bases in between. CDR1 and CDR2 from the germline V gene are SEHNR and FQNEAQ (reference sequence). The CDR3 runs to 17 residues. In nucleotides, the CDR3 is TGTGCCAGCAGCTTAGAGTACCCCGGACCGGGAGGTTATGGCTACACCTTC. Translated, it gives CASSLEYPGPGGYGYTF.

In its sample, this clone was seen a few times. The gene calls are TRBV27 and TRBJ2-5; 8 bases agree with TRBD2. The V gene end was trimmed by 5 bases and the J gene end by 0 bases; junction bases not matched to a gene: 14. CDR3 length: 18 residues. Germline V gene data show CDR1 as MNHEY and CDR2 as SMNVEV (reference sequence). CDR3 protein: CASSPSGTRDGHQETQYF. As DNA, the CDR3 is TGTGCCAGCAGTCCTTCCGGGACTAGAGACGGGCACCAAGAGACCCAGTACTTC.

In DNA form, the CDR3 reads TGTGCCACCAGCGGGTGGACAGGGGACTCGAACAATGAGCAGTTCTTC. It encodes CATSGWTGDSNNEQFF. The chain uses TRBV15 and TRBJ2-1; 9 positions match TRBD1. The CDR3 covers 16 residues. Germline assignment: CDR1 LNHNV and CDR2 YYDKDF (reference sequence). V was pared by 5 bases and J by 5 bases, with 10 bases of the junction left unmatched.

Only a few counts were recorded for this clone. The rearrangement links TRBV6-1 to TRBJ1-4, with a weak D call TRBD1 (5 bases). Trimming cost V 3 bases and J 3 bases, with 11 bases left between them. This CDR3 is built from 15 residues. CDR1 is MNHNS and CDR2 is SASEGT in the germline V gene. The CDR3 DNA reads TGTGCCAGCAGTGATTTGGGGCCGGCTAATGAAAAACTGTTTTTT. It specifies CASSDLGPANEKLFF.

The chain recombines TRBV30 with TRBJ2-7; weak D call: TRBD1 (5 bases). The CDR3 loop spans 12 amino acids. V was clipped by 3 bases and J by 3 bases, with 9 bases between them. CDR1 and CDR2 from the germline V gene are GTSNPN and SVGIG (reference sequence). CDR3 region: CAWSREGYEQYF. In DNA form, the CDR3 reads TGTGCCTGGAGCAGGGAAGGCTACGAGCAGTACTTC.

DNA for the CDR3: TGTGCCAGCACAGACAGCAGTACCTACAATGAGCAGTTCTTC. Amino acids: CASTDSSTYNEQFF. The genes are TRBV27 and TRBJ2-1; D is possibly TRBD1 (5 bases). Germline CDR1 MNHEY, CDR2 SMNVEV (reference sequence). There are 14 residues in the CDR3. Trimming took off 7 bases at V and 2 bases at J, with 12 bases between the two ends.

The chain couples TRBV21-1 to TRBJ2-7; the DNA was not compared with TRBD2, the D call given in the table. TRBV21-1 is a documented pseudogene. The CDR3 has 13 residues. The CDR3 DNA reads TGTGCCAGCAGCCCCGGATCTAGCGACGAGCAGTACTTC. It specifies CASSPGSSDEQYF.

The chain carries TRBV5-1 and TRBJ2-3, with 7 bases that match TRBD1. CDR3 length equals 15 residues. V shed 4 bases and J 0 bases; nucleotides not matched to a gene: 5. Germline V gene data show CDR1 as SGHRS and CDR2 as YFSETQ. As DNA, the CDR3 is TGCGCCAGCAGCCTCGACAGGGCCAGCACAGATACGCAGTATTTT. Translating it yields CASSLDRASTDTQYF.

The chain uses TRBV5-3 and TRBJ2-3; TRBD2 agrees at 9 bases. TRBV5-3 is recorded as an ORF, its role being uncertain. CDR3 length: 15 amino acids. Unmatched junction bases numbered 6, after V lost 3 bases and J lost 4 bases. The CDR3 DNA reads TGTGCCAGAAGCTCTCTTAGCGGGGGCCCAGATACGCAGTATTTT. Translating gives CARSSLSGGPDTQYF.

This clone was counted a few times. This chain uses TRBV6-1 with TRBJ1-2, with TRBD1 matching 7 bases. J gave up 6 bases and V 4 bases, and 2 bases lay outside the gene matches. The V gene's germline CDR1 is MNHNS and CDR2 SASEGT. This CDR3 has 12 amino acids. CDR3 protein: CASSATGDGYTF. CDR3 coding DNA: TGTGCCAGCAGTGCCACAGGGGATGGCTACACCTTC.

This clone was recorded a few times. J is TRBJ1-2 and V is TRBV5-4; 7 bases are a match to TRBD1. The V and J ends lost 3 bases and 1 base, in that order; junction bases with no gene match: 3. This CDR3 is 14 amino acids long. The germline V gene has CDR1 SGHNT and CDR2 YYREEE (reference sequence). The CDR3 here is CASSSDRFNYGYTF. The CDR3 DNA sequence: TGTGCCAGCAGCTCGGACAGGTTTAACTATGGCTACACCTTC.

The CDR3 is CASSLAGTGGETQYF. CDR3 DNA: TGTGCCAGCAGCTTGGCTGGGACAGGGGGAGAGACCCAGTACTTC. V gene TRBV5-4 combines with J gene TRBJ2-5, with TRBD1 matching over 11 bases. V shed 0 bases and J 4 bases; nucleotides not matched to a gene: 2. The CDR3 is 15 residues long. Germline assignment: CDR1 SGHNT and CDR2 YYREEE (reference sequence).

Worth noting for this clone: Other nucleotide sequences from this sample produce the same CDR3. J is TRBJ1-5 and V is TRBV27; 10 positions match TRBD1. The V gene's germline CDR1 is MNHEY and CDR2 SMNVEV (reference sequence). This CDR3 comprises 15 residues. Trimming took 4 bases from V and 7 from J; bases not matched to a gene: 7. The CDR3 sequence: CASSSGDRGQQPQHF. CDR3 bases: TGTGCCAGCAGTTCAGGTGACAGGGGGCAACAGCCCCAGCATTTT.

The chain couples TRBV2 to TRBJ2-7; 9 bases line up with TRBD2. V lost 3 bases to trimming and J lost 2 bases; unmatched junction nucleotides: 8. The CDR3 is 16 amino acids. The germline CDR1 and CDR2 sequences are SNHLY and FYNNEI. The CDR3 DNA sequence: TGTGCCAGCAGTGAGTCGGGGACTAGCCAGACCTACGAGCAGTACTTC. It is translated as CASSESGTSQTYEQYF.

This chain joins TRBV5-4 and TRBJ1-2; 9 bases are shared with TRBD1. With 4 bases clipped from V and 1 base from J, the junction kept 5 bases outside the gene matches. The CDR3 has 15 amino acids. Looked up from germline, CDR1 is SGHNT and CDR2 is YYREEE (reference sequence). CDR3 loop: CASSPGQGGNYGYTF. The DNA of the CDR3 is TGTGCCAGCAGCCCGGGACAGGGCGGTAACTATGGCTACACCTTC.

This clone was found a few times. The V and J genes are TRBV5-6 and TRBJ1-1; D perhaps matches TRBD1 (6 bases). This CDR3 comprises 13 residues. Germline assignment: CDR1 SGHDT and CDR2 YYEEEE. The V end lost 3 bases, the J end lost 4 bases, and 10 bases lay between the germline ends. CDR3 nucleotide sequence: TGTGCCAGCAGCTCACAGGGAACCACTGAAGCTTTCTTT. Translation gives CASSSQGTTEAFF.

This clone was detected only a few times. V usage is TRBV19 and J usage is TRBJ1-1, with 11 bases lining up with TRBD1. The CDR3 totals 16 residues. Germline lookup yields CDR1 LNHDA and CDR2 SQIVND (reference sequence). The trim removed 9 bases at V and 7 bases at J, leaving 16 bases unmatched. The CDR3 DNA follows: TGTGCCAGCCTCAACTACGGCGGGACAGGGGGAGGTGAAGCTTTCTTT. Its translation is CASLNYGGTGGGEAFF. Full variable domain (remainder filled in from reference TRBV19 and TRBJ1-1): DGGITQSPKYLFRKEGQNVTLSCEQNLNHDAMYWYRQDPGQGLRLIYYSQIVNDFQKGDIAEGYSVSREKKESFPLTVTSAQKNPTAFYLCASLNYGGTGGGEAFFGQGTRLTVV.

The V gene is TRBV9, the J gene TRBJ2-3; no clear D. The CDR3 totals 14 residues. Germline V gene lookup returns CDR1 SGDLS and CDR2 YYNGEE. The V end lost 4 bases, the J end lost 6 bases, and 15 bases lay between the germline ends. This CDR3 is CASSPPRVRDTQYF. For the CDR3, the DNA is TGTGCCAGCAGCCCCCCCCGAGTCCGCGATACGCAGTATTTT.

The chain carries TRBV7-3 and TRBJ1-4; D possibly corresponds to TRBD1 (5 bases). Trimming took 10 bases from V and 4 from J, leaving 10 bases between them. Looked up from germline, CDR1 is SGHTA and CDR2 is FQGTGA. This CDR3 spans 12 amino acids. The CDR3 nucleotides read TGTGCCACAGACAGTTTTAATGAAAAACTGTTTTTT. It translates to CATDSFNEKLFF.

This clone appeared a few times. J is TRBJ2-5 and V is TRBV28, with TRBD2 matching 7 bases. Germline V gene sequence: CDR1 MDHEN, CDR2 SYDVKM. The CDR3 is made up of 15 amino acids. Trimming cost V 2 bases and J 2 bases; bases outside gene matches: 5. The DNA for the CDR3 is TGTGCCAGCAGTTTACCTGGGGGGGGGCAAGAGACCCAGTACTTC. It specifies CASSLPGGGQETQYF.